This T cell receptor (beta chain) was recovered during a study of Graves' ophthalmopathy and Graves' hyperthyroidism. The TCR beta CDR3 regions underwent amplification from RNA transcripts. RT-PCR in the first round used HTBI primers; a second-round multiplex PCR followed. TCRdb re-derived calls from the multiplex PCR reads in MiXCR, one entry per CDR3 protein. This table has about 210,000 distinct CDR3 sequences, around 28% appearing once. This clonotype was observed many times. Germline trimming cut 5 bases from V and 5 bases from J; bases unmatched to any gene: 14. The CDR3 spans 16 residues. Per germline, CDR1 LNHDA and CDR2 SQIVND (reference sequence).

This sequence joins TRBV19 and TRBJ2-7; 8 bases match TRBD1. Sequencing was performed on peripheral blood. The TCR originated in a man in his forties or fifties with Graves' ophthalmopathy. CDR3 protein: CASSVSTGVLPDEQYF. The DNA of the CDR3 is TGTGCCAGTAGTGTTTCGACAGGGGTATTACCGGACGAGCAGTACTTC. The full variable domain, with the rest looked up from reference TRBV19 and TRBJ2-7, is DGGITQSPKYLFRKEGQNVTLSCEQNLNHDAMYWYRQDPGQGLRLIYYSQIVNDFQKGDIAEGYSVSREKKESFPLTVTSAQKNPTAFYLCASSVSTGVLPDEQYFGPGTRLTVT.